Presented here are 17 T cell receptor beta chains from one specimen sequenced in a study of blood T cells in healthy people across ages. It was with a sample-barcoded 5' primer and a J-beta primer mix that a second PCR of roughly 7 to 12 cycles was run. TCRdb re-analysed the 5' RACE reads in MiXCR, keeping a single row per CDR3 protein. The sample shows 450,000 to 600,000 distinct CDR3 sequences, roughly a quarter of them seen only once. Separately, the same data were catalogued under a study of T cells of mothers and their children.

What was sequenced was blood. Source of these receptors: a boy aged 2-15 years in good health.

This clonotype was recorded a few times. An end of the junction differs from the germline gene, which may be a read error. The chain joins TRBV20-1 to TRBJ2-1; 10 bases agree with TRBD2. This CDR3 has 17 residues. CDR1 DFQATT and CDR2 SNEGSKA come from the germline V gene (reference sequence). The CDR3 nucleotides read TGCAGTGCTAGACTAGCGGGGGAACGGGGCTCCTACAATGAGCAGCTCTTC. It is translated as CSARLAGERGSYNEQLF.

The genes are TRBV6-2 or TRBV6-3 and TRBJ2-5; D may be TRBD2 (5 bases). The DNA matches TRBJ2-7 better at its end, which makes the J call doubtful. This CDR3 has 14 amino acids. Per germline, CDR1 MNHEY and CDR2 SVGEGT. CDR3 bases: TGTGCCAGCAGTTATAGAGGGAAAAGCTACGAGCAGTACTTC. Protein: CASSYRGKSYEQYF.

A few counts support this clonotype. The V gene is TRBV12-5, the J gene TRBJ1-2; 7 bases are shared with TRBD1. There are 16 residues in the CDR3. Germline CDR1 LGHNT, CDR2 FRNRAP. After removal of 0 bases from V and 4 bases from J, the junction contained 8 bases not matched to a gene. The CDR3: CASGLVVTGAGYGYTF. CDR3 DNA sequence: TGTGCTAGTGGTTTGGTAGTTACAGGGGCGGGCTATGGCTACACCTTC. The full variable domain, in which reference TRBV12-5 and TRBJ1-2 provide the parts outside the CDR3, is DARVTQTPRHKVTEMGQEVTMRCQPILGHNTVFWYRQTMMQGLELLAYFRNRAPLDDSGMPKDRFSAEMPDATLATLKIQPSEPRDSAVYFCASGLVVTGAGYGYTFGSGTRLTVV.

The rearrangement uses TRBV15 and TRBJ2-5, with TRBD1 matching 10 bases. From germline, CDR1 is LNHNV and CDR2 YYDKDF (reference sequence). The CDR3 consists of 16 residues. J was trimmed by 5 bases and V by 2 bases; bases with no gene match: 8. CDR3 amino acids: CATSRTGQGRTETQYF. The CDR3, as DNA: TGTGCCACCAGCAGAACGGGACAGGGGCGGACGGAGACCCAGTACTTC.

This clonotype was recorded a few times. The chain couples TRBV9 to TRBJ2-5, with D perhaps TRBD2 (6 bases). V was trimmed by 3 bases and J by 3 bases, leaving 12 bases between them. The CDR3 consists of 14 residues. The germline V gene has CDR1 SGDLS and CDR2 YYNGEE. CDR3 bases: TGTGCCAGCAGCGGGGGGGTACACAAAGAGACCCAGTACTTC. Translating it yields CASSGGVHKETQYF.

A few counts support this clonotype. V usage is TRBV7-9 and J usage is TRBJ2-7; D remains ambiguous. This CDR3 comprises 14 residues. The germline V and J ends were trimmed by 4 bases and 5 bases, with 15 bases remaining between them. Per the germline V gene, CDR1 is SEHNR and CDR2 is FQNEAQ (reference sequence). DNA of the CDR3: TGTGCCAGCAGCTCTGACCGGGTTCCGCACGAGCAGTACTTC. This translates into CASSSDRVPHEQYF.

This clonotype was observed a handful of times. V and J are TRBV21-1 and TRBJ2-5; the table gives TRBD2 as D, unverified against the DNA. TRBJ2-1 explains the end of the DNA better; the J call may be wrong. TRBV21-1 constitutes a pseudogene. CDR3 length: 14 residues. The DNA of the CDR3 is TGTGCCAGCAGCAAAAATCGAACCCTCAATGAGCAGTTCTTC. The encoded protein is CASSKNRTLNEQFF.

In its sample, this clonotype was seen a few times. The chain uses TRBV7-6 and TRBJ2-2, with 7 nucleotides matching TRBD1. This CDR3 has 17 residues. V shed 4 bases and J 0 bases; nucleotides not matched to a gene: 8. The germline gives CDR1 SGHVS, CDR2 FNYEAQ. Here the CDR3 DNA reads TGTGCCAGCAGCTGGGAGTGGGACAGTTCGAACACCGGGGAGCTGTTTTTT. Protein sequence: CASSWEWDSSNTGELFF.

A few counts support this clonotype. V gene TRBV10-2 combines with J gene TRBJ2-7; D is perhaps TRBD1 or TRBD2 (6 bases each). Germline lookup yields CDR1 WSHSY and CDR2 SAAADI. The CDR3 has 14 residues. V dropped 7 bases and J dropped 5 bases, with 18 bases sitting between them. CDR3 region: CASTLGGRFDEQYF. The CDR3 coding sequence is TGCGCCAGCACACTTGGGGGGCGATTCGACGAGCAGTACTTC.

At least ten counts were recorded for this clonotype. The genes are TRBV12-3 or TRBV12-4 and TRBJ2-1; 9 bases fit TRBD2. The CDR3 consists of 16 residues. With 8 bases clipped from V and 1 base from J, the junction kept 9 bases outside the gene matches. The chain's CDR3 is CASLRRGGRSYNEQFF. For the CDR3, the DNA is TGTGCCAGCCTTAGGCGGGGGGGGCGGTCCTACAATGAGCAGTTCTTC.

This clonotype was detected many times. The chain combines TRBV11-2 with TRBJ2-3; D gene ambiguous. The CDR3 is 14 residues long. The V gene's germline CDR1 is SGHAT and CDR2 FQNNGV. With 1 base removed from V and 5 bases from J, the gap between germline ends came to 10 bases. The CDR3, as DNA: TGTGCCAGCAGCTTAGGGCTAGTCGGAGATACGCAGTATTTT. Its translation: CASSLGLVGDTQYF.

The rearrangement uses TRBV4-2 and TRBJ2-7; D is perhaps TRBD1 or TRBD2 (6 bases each). Germline-derived CDR1 and CDR2 are LGHNA and YNFKEQ. The CDR3 covers 15 residues. V was shortened by 1 base and J by 0 bases, with 10 bases between the two germline ends. CDR3 in amino acids: CASSQVSGASYEQYF. In DNA, the CDR3 is TGTGCCAGCAGCCAAGTCTCGGGGGCCTCCTACGAGCAGTACTTC.

In this sample, this clonotype turned up a few times. The V and J genes are TRBV5-1 and TRBJ2-7; a weak D match, TRBD2 (6 bases). CDR3 length: 15 amino acids. Germline CDR1 and CDR2: SGHRS and YFSETQ. The V end was cut by 0 bases, the J end by 2 bases, with 12 bases between. CDR3 nucleotides: TGCGCCAGCAGCTTGGCGCACGGGGGAACCTACGAGCAGTACTTC. It codes for CASSLAHGGTYEQYF.

The table lists this clonotype with a few counts. V and J are TRBV20-1 and TRBJ1-1, with D possibly matching TRBD1 (5 bases). The V and J ends lost 1 base and 0 bases respectively, with 6 bases between them. The CDR3 runs to 13 residues. The germline gives CDR1 DFQATT, CDR2 SNEGSKA (reference sequence). The CDR3 protein is CSARGGLNTEAFF. The CDR3 nucleotides are TGCAGTGCTAGAGGGGGCCTGAACACTGAAGCTTTCTTT.

This sequence joins TRBV18 and TRBJ2-7; D gene ambiguous. The germline CDR1 and CDR2 sequences are KGHSH and LQKENI. This CDR3 spans 14 amino acids. The V end was cut by 0 bases, the J end by 4 bases, with 10 bases between. The CDR3 bases are TGTGCCAGCTCACCACCGGGGAACCTGTACGAGCAGTACTTC. Residues: CASSPPGNLYEQYF.

V usage is TRBV4-2 and J usage is TRBJ1-3; no clear D gene. In germline, CDR1 is LGHNA, CDR2 YNFKEQ. The CDR3 extends over 16 amino acids. Trimming took off 0 bases at V and 0 bases at J, with 9 bases between the two ends. In DNA form, the CDR3 reads TGTGCCAGCAGCCAAGATCACGGTGGCTCTGGAAACACCATATATTTT. Protein sequence: CASSQDHGGSGNTIYF.

For the CDR3, the DNA is TGTGCCAGCAGCAGTCCACCAGGCACAGATACGCAGTATTTT. Residues: CASSSPPGTDTQYF. This rearrangement joins TRBV12-3 or TRBV12-4 to TRBJ2-3; D not resolved. The V end lost 6 bases, the J end lost 1 base, and 11 bases lay between the germline ends. The CDR3 is made up of 14 amino acids.